This T cell receptor (beta chain) was sequenced during a study of T cell responses to AZD1222 COVID-19 vaccine. General observations from the study: Clonal diversity may have been underestimated, and the donors were mostly white British, with more females than males. Baseline antibody screening turned up just a handful of seropositive AZD1222 recipients. Every sample of the repertoires postdated the peak T cell response.

The germline gives CDR1 MGHRA, CDR2 YSYEKL. Trimming took 3 bases from V and 0 from J, leaving 12 bases between them. The CDR3 is 15 residues long. Using immunoSEQ multiplex PCR, the repertoire was profiled, and TCRdb retains in-frame clones only, with some absent. The table records about 140,000 clones, approximately 90% of them present only once. Regarding this clone: Antigen: not known.

The chain recombines TRBV4-1 with TRBJ2-7, with a tentative D call TRBD1 (5 bases). Sequenced here: peripheral blood, sampled on day 0 of AZD1222 vaccination. This clonotype was obtained from an adult in good health. CDR3 sequence (DNA): TGCGCCAGCAGCCAGGGGCCCCCCTACTCCTACGAGCAGTACTTC. This translates into CASSQGPPYSYEQYF.